One sample yielded the 18 T cell receptor beta chains listed below, sequenced in a study of shared clonotypes between healthy human individuals. The method was immunoSEQ multiplex PCR; TCRdb's version includes in-frame clones alone and lacks a portion of them. Among around 1,900,000 clones, approximately 92% were seen once, and the ten largest hold over 1.5%. In the naive CD8 group, cells lacked CD45RO and were positively selected for CCR7, so terminally differentiated effector memory CD45RA+ cells were left out. Material: naive CD8+ T cells from PBMCs. The receptors originated from a man aged 18 to 29 in good health. Some clones in this sample may be carry-over from other donors' samples.

The V and J genes are TRBV7-2 and TRBJ2-7, with 8 bases matching TRBD2. This CDR3 has 16 residues. V dropped 5 bases and J dropped 6; count of bases not matched to a gene: 15. CDR1 SGHTA and CDR2 FQGNSA come from the germline V gene. CDR3 DNA sequence: TGTGCCAGCAGCCCATCACCGGGACTAGTCTATCTCGAGCAGTACTTC. This translates into CASSPSPGLVYLEQYF.

The V and J genes are TRBV29-1 and TRBJ1-2; D unresolved. The V and J ends lost 7 bases and 5 bases respectively, with 14 bases between them. The germline V gene has CDR1 SQVTM and CDR2 ANQGSEA. This CDR3 spans 12 amino acids. The CDR3 DNA reads as TGCAGCGCCGGGCCCGGACCGTATGGCTACACCTTC. Protein sequence: CSAGPGPYGYTF.

The V and J genes are TRBV19 and TRBJ2-1; 12 nucleotides align to TRBD2. J lost 6 bases, V lost 9 bases, and 6 bases had no gene match. The CDR3 covers 14 residues. Germline CDR1 is LNHDA and CDR2 is SQIVND (reference sequence). CDR3 in amino acids: CARKGLAGFNEQFF. The CDR3 nucleotides read TGTGCCAGGAAAGGACTAGCGGGGTTCAATGAGCAGTTCTTC.

Remarks on this clone: This specimen includes other DNA sequences encoding the same CDR3. This chain links TRBV7-8 with TRBJ2-7; 10 nucleotides align to TRBD2. Trimming removed 1 base from V and 3 bases from J; junction bases left unmatched: 3. The CDR3 length is 15 residues. From germline, CDR1 is SGHVS and CDR2 FQNEAQ. This CDR3 is CASSLGASGSYEQYF. For the CDR3, the DNA is TGTGCCAGCAGCTTAGGGGCTAGCGGGAGCTACGAGCAGTACTTC.

The gene calls are TRBV27 and TRBJ1-2; no clear D. The CDR3 runs 15 residues. Germline loops: CDR1 MNHEY, CDR2 SMNVEV (reference sequence). Trimming took 5 bases from V and 4 from J, leaving 17 bases between them. Written as DNA, the CDR3 is TGTGCCAGCAGTGGGAGGCCCCTTTTTGCCTATGGCTACACCTTC. Its protein product is CASSGRPLFAYGYTF.

The chain has TRBV7-9 and TRBJ2-7; weak D call: TRBD2 (6 bases). This CDR3 contains 15 residues. The ends were cut back, 5 bases at V and 5 bases at J, with 19 bases in the middle. Germline V gives CDR1 SEHNR, CDR2 FQNEAQ (reference sequence). CDR3 sequence reads: CASSALRGLLDEQYF. In DNA form, the CDR3 reads TGTGCCAGCAGCGCACTGAGAGGACTACTAGACGAGCAGTACTTC.

This chain uses TRBV4-1 with TRBJ2-1; 15 nucleotides match TRBD2. The V gene's germline CDR1 is MGHRA and CDR2 YSYEKL. The CDR3 loop spans 19 amino acids. With 1 base clipped from V and 2 bases from J, the junction kept 6 bases outside the gene matches. The CDR3 here is CASSQGTSGRAVAYNEQFF. The CDR3 coding sequence is TGCGCCAGCAGCCAAGGGACTAGCGGGAGGGCCGTGGCCTACAATGAGCAGTTCTTC.

This chain links TRBV6-6 with TRBJ1-4; 8 bases agree with TRBD1. Germline CDR1 reads MNHNY; CDR2 reads SVGAGI (reference sequence). The CDR3 is 14 amino acids. V shed 6 bases, J shed 6 bases, and the junction held 6 bases outside the gene matches. DNA for the CDR3: TGTGCCAGCAGCACCGGGACAGGAGATGAAAAACTGTTTTTT. This gives the protein CASSTGTGDEKLFF.

The chain uses TRBV10-2 and TRBJ2-1; TRBD2 aligns across 11 bases. CDR1 and CDR2 from the germline V gene are WSHSY and SAAADI. The V gene end was trimmed by 11 bases and the J gene end by 5 bases; junction bases not matched to a gene: 20. There are 18 residues in the CDR3. The CDR3 sequence: CAAKERTASGRSHNEQFF. The DNA for the CDR3 is TGCGCCGCCAAAGAAAGGACGGCTAGCGGGAGGTCCCACAATGAGCAGTTCTTC.

This clone was seen just once. The chain has TRBV11-3 and TRBJ2-1; maybe TRBD2 (6 bases). The CDR3 sequence is 16 residues long. V lost 4 bases to trimming and J lost 2 bases, with 15 bases between them. CDR1 is SGHNT, CDR2 YENEEA, per germline. The CDR3 DNA follows: TGTGCCAGCAGCTCCAAAGCGGGCCCGGCCTACAATGAGCAGTTCTTC. Encoded protein: CASSSKAGPAYNEQFF.

Notes on this clone: Other nucleotide sequences in the sample specify the same CDR3. The chain combines TRBV5-4 with TRBJ2-7; D is unclear. Trimming removed 4 bases from V and 3 bases from J, with 8 bases in between. From germline, CDR1 is SGHNT and CDR2 YYREEE (reference sequence). CDR3 length equals 12 residues. The CDR3 DNA reads TGTGCCAGCAGCCCGGGTGGCTACGAGCAGTACTTC. Its protein product is CASSPGGYEQYF.

The chain recombines TRBV7-9 with TRBJ1-2, with 10 bases matching TRBD1. V trimming: 4 bases; J trimming: 3 bases; junction bases outside the gene matches: 2. Per the germline V gene, CDR1 is SEHNR and CDR2 is FQNEAQ (reference sequence). The CDR3 has 14 amino acids. The CDR3 nucleotides are TGTGCCAGCAGCTCGGGACAGGGGTACTATGGCTACACCTTC. Amino acid sequence: CASSSGQGYYGYTF.

The chain is built from TRBV4-3 and TRBJ2-7; TRBD1 aligns across 7 bases. V shed 0 bases, J shed 6 bases, and the junction held 14 bases outside the gene matches. Germline V CDR1 and CDR2: LGHNA, YSLEER. The CDR3 covers 17 residues. CDR3 amino acids: CASSQEGLRQGETEQYF. The CDR3 DNA reads TGCGCCAGCAGCCAAGAAGGTCTGAGGCAGGGGGAAACCGAGCAGTACTTC.

The rearrangement links TRBV28 to TRBJ2-4, with D possibly being TRBD1 (5 bases). Germline CDR1 and CDR2: MDHEN and SYDVKM. This CDR3 contains 14 residues. Trimming removed 8 bases at V and 1 base at J, with 12 bases between. In DNA form, the CDR3 reads TGTGCCAGCCGGCCAGGGATGGCCAAAAACATTCAGTACTTC. This gives the protein CASRPGMAKNIQYF.

The chain uses TRBV11-2 and TRBJ2-5, with D perhaps matching TRBD2 (5 bases). V lost 1 base, J lost 5 bases, and 20 bases lay in between. Germline assignment: CDR1 SGHAT and CDR2 FQNNGV. The CDR3 spans 17 residues. The CDR3 is CASSLGSVGGGRETQYF. The CDR3 DNA reads as TGTGCCAGCAGCTTAGGTAGTGTCGGCGGAGGACGGGAGACCCAGTACTTC. Supplemented by reference TRBV11-2 and TRBJ2-5, the full variable domain reads EAGVAQSPRYKIIEKRQSVAFWCNPISGHATLYWYQQILGQGPKLLIQFQNNGVVDDSQLPKDRFSAERLKGVDSTLKIQPAKLEDSAVYLCASSLGSVGGGRETQYFGPGTRLLVL.

This chain links TRBV10-3 with TRBJ2-7, with D possibly TRBD1 on 6 matching bases. Trimming cost V 4 bases and J 2 bases, with 15 bases left between them. CDR1 and CDR2 (germline): ENHRY, SYGVKD. The CDR3 is made up of 15 amino acids. The CDR3 DNA sequence: TGTGCCATCAGTGTGGACAGTCGGAGGACCTACGAGCAGTACTTC. Its protein is CAISVDSRRTYEQYF.

The chain links TRBV29-1 to TRBJ1-2, with 7 nucleotides matching TRBD1. This CDR3 is 13 amino acids long. The V gene end was trimmed by 6 bases and the J gene end by 1 base; junction bases not matched to a gene: 5. In germline, CDR1 is SQVTM, CDR2 ANQGSEA. In nucleotides, the CDR3 is TGCAGCGTCAGGGGGGGCGATAACTATGGCTACACCTTC. This gives the protein CSVRGGDNYGYTF. Drawing the rest from reference TRBV29-1 and TRBJ1-2, the complete variable domain is SAVISQKPSRDICQRGTSLTIQCQVDSQVTMMFWYRQQPGQSLTLIATANQGSEATYESGFVIDKFPISRPNLTFSTLTVSNMSPEDSSIYLCSVRGGDNYGYTFGSGTRLTVV.

V gene TRBV9 combines with J gene TRBJ2-2; 8 nucleotides line up with TRBD1. The CDR3 length is 17 residues. V dropped 4 bases and J dropped 1; count of bases not matched to a gene: 9. CDR1 SGDLS and CDR2 YYNGEE come from the germline V gene. The CDR3: CASSTPQGEGNTGELFF. DNA for the CDR3: TGTGCCAGCAGCACACCACAGGGGGAAGGGAACACCGGGGAGCTGTTTTTT.